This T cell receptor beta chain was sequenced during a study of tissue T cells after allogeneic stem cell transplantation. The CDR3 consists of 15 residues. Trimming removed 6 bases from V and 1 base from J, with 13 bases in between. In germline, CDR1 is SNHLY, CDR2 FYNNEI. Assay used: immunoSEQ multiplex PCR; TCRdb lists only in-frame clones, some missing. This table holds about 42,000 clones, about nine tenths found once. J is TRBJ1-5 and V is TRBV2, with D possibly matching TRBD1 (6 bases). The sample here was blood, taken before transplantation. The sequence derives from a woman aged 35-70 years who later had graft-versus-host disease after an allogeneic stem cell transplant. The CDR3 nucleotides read TGTGCCAGCAGCCTAACAGGGAACAGCAATCAGCCCCAGCATTTT. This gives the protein CASSLTGNSNQPQHF.